What follows are 30 T cell receptor beta chains derived from one specimen sequenced in a study of T-cell reconstitution after alpha-beta-depleted transplantation in children. Unique molecular identifiers featured in how the TCRbeta library was prepared. TCRdb re-analysed the PCR reads in MiXCR, keeping a single row per CDR3 protein. The top ten clones hold roughly 4.8% of a sample with about 830,000 distinct CDR3 sequences, around 17% of them seen once. The material was PBMCs, mostly from graft donor cells, obtained 360 days after TCRalphabeta/CD19-depleted stem cell transplant. These receptors came from a male patient between 10 and 17 years old who had a stem cell transplant for acute lymphoblastic leukemia, so the T cells may come from the graft donor.

This clonotype was seen a few times. This chain joins TRBV18 and TRBJ2-3, with a possible D match to TRBD2 (6 bases). The length of the CDR3 is 16 residues. The V gene's germline CDR1 is KGHSH and CDR2 LQKENI. The V gene lost 3 bases and the J gene lost 3 bases, with 16 bases spanning the gap. For the CDR3, the DNA is TGTGCCAGCTCACCTAGGGTTTCCGGGAGAACAGATACGCAGTATTTT. Its protein is CASSPRVSGRTDTQYF.

This clonotype was recorded at least ten times. This rearrangement joins TRBV5-1 to TRBJ2-7; unclear D gene. V was clipped by 0 bases and J by 1 base, with 8 bases between them. Germline V gene data show CDR1 as SGHRS and CDR2 as YFSETQ. CDR3 length: 14 amino acids. The CDR3 spells CASSLGHLSYEQYF. The CDR3 DNA is TGCGCCAGCAGCTTGGGACATCTTTCCTACGAGCAGTACTTC.

The chain recombines TRBV18 with TRBJ2-5; 7 nucleotides agree with TRBD1. CDR3 length equals 15 residues. Germline V gene lookup returns CDR1 KGHSH and CDR2 LQKENI. With V trimmed by 2 bases and J by 5 bases, 8 bases remained unmatched. CDR3 DNA: TGTGCCAGCTCACCAGGGGGTCTCAGGGGGGAGACCCAGTACTTC. Amino acids: CASSPGGLRGETQYF.

The chain joins TRBV20-1 to TRBJ2-3, with TRBD2 as a possible D gene (7 bases). In germline, CDR1 is DFQATT, CDR2 SNEGSKA (reference sequence). The ends were cut back, 2 bases at V and 3 bases at J, with 15 bases in the middle. CDR3 length: 15 amino acids. CDR3 bases: TGCAGTGCTAGATCGGGGGCGGGAGAGACAGATACGCAGTATTTT. Translated, it gives CSARSGAGETDTQYF.

V is TRBV20-1 and J is TRBJ2-5; D uncertain. V shed 0 bases and J shed 5 bases, with 7 bases lying between them. The CDR3 has 12 amino acids. From germline, CDR1 is DFQATT and CDR2 SNEGSKA (reference sequence). The CDR3 protein is CSARDPGETQYF. The CDR3 DNA reads TGCAGTGCTAGAGATCCAGGCGAGACCCAGTACTTC.

This clonotype was detected only a few times. The V gene is TRBV11-2, the J gene TRBJ2-2; perhaps D is TRBD1 or TRBD2 (6 bases each). The CDR3 is 18 amino acids. V was cut by 0 bases and J by 4 bases, with 18 bases left in between. Per germline, CDR1 SGHAT and CDR2 FQNNGV. The DNA of the CDR3 is TGTGCCAGCAGCTTAGAGGGGGGCGCGGACCCCGTCACCGGGGAGCTGTTTTTT. Protein sequence: CASSLEGGADPVTGELFF.

This clonotype was recorded at least ten times. The J gene is TRBJ1-4, the V gene TRBV29-1; 7 bases line up with TRBD1. CDR1 and CDR2 (germline): SQVTM, ANQGSEA. The CDR3 covers 14 residues. J lost 6 bases, V lost 4 bases, and 8 bases had no gene match. The DNA for the CDR3 is TGCAGCGTTGTGGGGGACAGCCTATATGAAAAACTGTTTTTT. Translation: CSVVGDSLYEKLFF.

This clonotype was counted many times. The rearrangement uses TRBV10-3 and TRBJ2-5; no reliable D call. Germline V CDR1 and CDR2: ENHRY, SYGVKD. The CDR3 extends over 13 amino acids. Trimming cost V 11 bases and J 0 bases, with 13 bases left between them. The CDR3 loop reads CAVSAGYQETQYF. DNA for the CDR3: TGTGCCGTTTCGGCAGGCTACCAAGAGACCCAGTACTTC.

This clonotype was seen only a few times. The rearrangement links TRBV6-5 to TRBJ2-5; weak D call: TRBD1 (5 bases). Deletions cut 0 bases from V and 5 bases from J, with 13 bases between. Germline loops: CDR1 MNHEY, CDR2 SVGAGI. The CDR3 runs 15 residues. Here the CDR3 reads CASSYSRLKGETQYF. CDR3 DNA: TGTGCCAGCAGTTACTCGAGGCTGAAGGGGGAGACCCAGTACTTC.

The chain employs TRBV2 and TRBJ2-3; tentatively, D is TRBD1 or TRBD2 (6 bases each). This CDR3 comprises 16 residues. Deletions cut 4 bases from V and 4 bases from J, with 18 bases between. CDR1 SNHLY and CDR2 FYNNEI come from the germline V gene. The CDR3 DNA reads TGTGCCAGCAGTGGGTGGGCAGGGGAGGTTGCAGATACGCAGTATTTT. Its translation: CASSGWAGEVADTQYF.

In its sample, this clonotype was seen once. This chain links TRBV24-1 with TRBJ2-1, with a weak D call TRBD1 (5 bases). The V and J ends lost 4 bases and 7 bases respectively, with 16 bases between them. The CDR3 runs to 15 residues. Germline values: CDR1 KGHDR, CDR2 SFDVKD. The DNA for the CDR3 is TGTGCCACCAGTGACCGGCGCGAAGCAGGGAATGAGCAGTTCTTC. It specifies CATSDRREAGNEQFF.

This clonotype was seen only a few times. This chain joins TRBV27 and TRBJ2-1; D not certain. Germline V gene sequence: CDR1 MNHEY, CDR2 SMNVEV (reference sequence). CDR3 size: 16 residues. The germline V and J ends were trimmed by 0 bases and 4 bases, with 13 bases remaining between them. In nucleotides, the CDR3 is TGTGCCAGCAGTTTATCCCCCCGACTTGGGTACAATGAGCAGTTCTTC. It translates to CASSLSPRLGYNEQFF.

The V gene is TRBV5-1, the J gene TRBJ1-3; 8 bases align to TRBD1. From germline, CDR1 is SGHRS and CDR2 YFSETQ. The CDR3 is 20 residues long. J was trimmed by 7 bases and V by 2 bases; bases with no gene match: 23. The CDR3, as DNA: TGCGCCAGCAGCTTCCTCCCCACAATCAGGACAGGGCTGATTACGAACACCATATATTTT. It translates to CASSFLPTIRTGLITNTIYF.

This clonotype was observed a few times. V gene TRBV9 combines with J gene TRBJ2-5; a weak D match, TRBD1 (6 bases). The CDR3 is made up of 13 amino acids. Looked up from germline, CDR1 is SGDLS and CDR2 is YYNGEE. The V and J ends lost 2 bases and 4 bases respectively, with 9 bases between them. The CDR3 DNA reads as TGTGCCAGCAGCGTTGGGGGCCCAGAGACCCAGTACTTC. This translates into CASSVGGPETQYF. Looking up the rest from reference TRBV9 and TRBJ2-5 gives the full variable domain: DSGVTQTPKHLITATGQRVTLRCSPRSGDLSVYWYQQSLDQGLQFLIQYYNGEERAKGNILERFSAQQFPDLHSELNLSSLELGDSALYFCASSVGGPETQYFGPGTRLLVL.

This clonotype was seen a handful of times. The chain carries TRBV5-1 and TRBJ2-7, with 8 bases fitting TRBD1. CDR1 is SGHRS and CDR2 is YFSETQ in the germline V gene. The V gene end was trimmed by 0 bases and the J gene end by 6 bases; junction bases not matched to a gene: 2. The CDR3 loop spans 13 amino acids. The CDR3 sequence is CASSLDRGSEQYF. As DNA, the CDR3 is TGCGCCAGCAGCTTGGACAGGGGGAGCGAGCAGTACTTC.

This clonotype was detected a few times. The rearrangement joins TRBV4-1 to TRBJ2-1; the D gene is possibly TRBD1 (6 bases). Deletions cut 4 bases from V and 5 bases from J, with 21 bases between. Per germline, CDR1 MGHRA and CDR2 YSYEKL. The CDR3 runs 17 residues. The CDR3 sequence is CASSPRLGAKPDNEQFF. CDR3 DNA: TGCGCCAGCAGCCCCAGGTTGGGGGCTAAGCCCGACAATGAGCAGTTCTTC.

At least ten counts were recorded for this clonotype. This chain connects TRBV7-3 to TRBJ2-2; D not resolved. The germline V gene has CDR1 SGHTA and CDR2 FQGTGA. The CDR3 extends over 13 amino acids. The V end lost 5 bases, the J end lost 4 bases, and 8 bases lay between the germline ends. The CDR3 bases are TGTGCCAGCAGCCTTTCAGGCACCGGGGAGCTGTTTTTT. This gives the protein CASSLSGTGELFF.

Only a few counts were recorded for this clonotype. The V gene is TRBV29-1, the J gene TRBJ2-6; the D gene is possibly TRBD1 (6 bases). This CDR3 spans 14 amino acids. Germline CDR1 is SQVTM and CDR2 is ANQGSEA. Deletions cut 3 bases from V and 2 bases from J, with 8 bases between. As DNA, the CDR3 is TGCAGCGTTGAGCAGGGGACTGGGGCCAACGTCCTGACTTTC. Amino acids: CSVEQGTGANVLTF.

V gene TRBV5-1 combines with J gene TRBJ2-7, with D tentatively TRBD2 (7 bases). The CDR3 is 15 residues long. CDR1 and CDR2 from the germline V gene are SGHRS and YFSETQ. V dropped 4 bases and J dropped 2 bases, with 16 bases sitting between them. The CDR3 DNA sequence: TGCGCCAGCAGCCTAGGGGGGGGGTTCCCCTACGAGCAGTACTTC. Its protein product is CASSLGGGFPYEQYF.

This clonotype was detected only a few times. The chain has TRBV3-1 and TRBJ2-4; 8 nucleotides align to TRBD1. Germline V gives CDR1 LGHDT, CDR2 YNNKEL (reference sequence). Trimming removed 4 bases from V and 8 bases from J; junction bases left unmatched: 10. The CDR3 is made up of 15 amino acids. The CDR3 reads CASSRQTGARDIQYF. CDR3 in DNA: TGTGCCAGCAGCCGACAGACAGGGGCTAGGGACATTCAGTACTTC.

This clonotype was seen a few times. The chain has TRBV5-1 and TRBJ2-3, with D possibly TRBD2 on 6 matching bases. CDR3 length equals 16 residues. The germline V gene encodes CDR1 SGHRS and CDR2 YFSETQ. The V end lost 3 bases, the J end lost 1 base, and 15 bases lay between the germline ends. The CDR3 nucleotides are TGCGCCAGCAGCTCGAAGTCGTCTAGCGGCACAGATACGCAGTATTTT. Protein product: CASSSKSSSGTDTQYF. The full variable domain, its missing parts supplied by reference TRBV5-1 and TRBJ2-3, is KAGVTQTPRYLIKTRGQQVTLSCSPISGHRSVSWYQQTPGQGLQFLFEYFSETQRNKGNFPGRFSGRQFSNSRSEMNVSTLELGDSALYLCASSSKSSSGTDTQYFGPGTRLTVL.

The chain employs TRBV12-3 or TRBV12-4 and TRBJ2-3; TRBD2 agrees at 10 bases. This CDR3 has 16 residues. V lost 6 bases to trimming and J lost 4 bases; unmatched junction nucleotides: 10. Here the CDR3 DNA reads TGTGCCAGCAGCACCCCAGCGGGAGGGCTCCCAGATACGCAGTATTTT. This translates into CASSTPAGGLPDTQYF.

Only one count was recorded for this clonotype. This chain's CDR3 is CASSIARTGRRGGYTF. CDR3 coding DNA: TGTGCCAGTAGTATTGCCCGGACAGGGCGGAGAGGTGGCTACACCTTC. The chain combines TRBV19 with TRBJ1-2; 8 bases map to TRBD1. V lost 3 bases, J lost 7 bases, and 13 bases stayed unmatched. Germline assignment: CDR1 LNHDA and CDR2 SQIVND (reference sequence). The CDR3 length is 16 residues.

The chain joins TRBV27 to TRBJ2-1; no clear D gene. The CDR3 is made up of 13 amino acids. In germline, CDR1 is MNHEY, CDR2 SMNVEV (reference sequence). Trimming took off 5 bases at V and 5 bases at J, with 10 bases between the two ends. The CDR3 DNA follows: TGTGCCAGCAGTCCTAGTAACAACAATGAGCAGTTCTTC. Its protein is CASSPSNNNEQFF.

This chain uses TRBV20-1 with TRBJ2-5; 12 bases are a match to TRBD2. The CDR3 totals 14 residues. The ends lost 4 bases at V and 5 bases at J; junction bases unmatched: 5. Germline lookup yields CDR1 DFQATT and CDR2 SNEGSKA (reference sequence). The CDR3 region has the DNA TGCAGTGCTATACTAGCGGGAGGACGGGAGACCCAGTACTTC. It translates to CSAILAGGRETQYF.

J is TRBJ2-5 and V is TRBV5-1; D gene uncertain. The V gene lost 7 bases and the J gene lost 1 base, with 11 bases spanning the gap. The CDR3 has 13 residues. Per germline, CDR1 SGHRS and CDR2 YFSETQ. The CDR3 bases are TGCGCCAGCGGTCGGTCACTCCAAGAGACCCAGTACTTC. Residues: CASGRSLQETQYF.

This clonotype was picked up a small number of times. The chain links TRBV3-1 to TRBJ2-3; D call uncertain. Germline CDR1 is LGHDT and CDR2 is YNNKEL (reference sequence). The CDR3 is 11 residues long. The ends were cut back, 2 bases at V and 6 bases at J, with 3 bases in the middle. The CDR3 reads CASSQFDTQYF. The DNA for the CDR3 is TGTGCCAGCAGCCAATTCGATACGCAGTATTTT.

This chain uses TRBV24-1 with TRBJ1-1; the match to TRBD1 covers 8 bases. Trimming cost V 2 bases and J 8 bases; bases outside gene matches: 3. The CDR3 is 13 residues long. The V gene's germline CDR1 is KGHDR and CDR2 SFDVKD. The CDR3 sequence: CATSDSWDREAFF. For the CDR3, the DNA is TGTGCCACCAGTGATTCGTGGGACAGGGAAGCTTTCTTT.

This clonotype was observed many times. The chain carries TRBV5-1 and TRBJ2-2; TRBD2 might be the D (5 bases). The CDR3 is made up of 18 amino acids. V shed 4 bases and J shed 1 base, with 20 bases lying between them. CDR1 and CDR2 from the germline V gene are SGHRS and YFSETQ. This chain's CDR3 is CASSPLGISGGNTGELFF. The DNA of the CDR3 is TGCGCCAGCAGCCCCCTCGGGATAAGCGGAGGGAACACCGGGGAGCTGTTTTTT.

This clonotype was found a few times. This chain joins TRBV12-3 or TRBV12-4 and TRBJ2-6, with a possible D match to TRBD2 (6 bases). Trimming removed 0 bases from V and 2 bases from J, with 8 bases in between. The CDR3 covers 16 residues. The CDR3 spells CASSLAREAGANVLTF. CDR3 DNA sequence: TGTGCCAGCAGTTTAGCGCGGGAAGCTGGGGCCAACGTCCTGACTTTC.